This TCR beta chain was retrieved from a study of T cell repertoires and Cas9 in healthy adults. Profiled with immunoSEQ multiplex PCR; TCRdb holds only in-frame clones, not every one. The table shows over 14,000 clones, with 75% to 90% occurring only once. V lost 5 bases, J lost 5 bases, and 8 bases stayed unmatched. The length of the CDR3 is 15 residues. Per the germline V gene, CDR1 is MNHEY and CDR2 is SMNVEV (reference sequence). Sequencing was done on a sample of Tregs (CD4+, CD25+, CD127-, CD137-, CD154-) from PBMCs; culture status not recorded. The sequence was collected from a human donor in good health. The chain uses TRBV27 and TRBJ2-1, with TRBD1 identical over 8 bases. The CDR3 loop is CASSRGTGNNNEQFF. The CDR3 DNA sequence: TGTGCCAGCAGTAGAGGGACAGGCAACAACAATGAGCAGTTCTTC.